This is a list of T cell receptor beta chains from one sample in a study of blood T cell dynamics during melanoma immunotherapy. Clones were read by immunoSEQ multiplex PCR, and TCRdb kept only the in-frame ones, dropping some. The sample records over 20,000 clones, around 92% being singletons. The sample in question was blood, obtained from a patient treated with checkpoint blockade. The receptors originated from a human donor with melanoma. Both conserved end residues are part of each CDR3. D genes are given only for firm matches. Size tells how often a clone was seen (once, few, many) or the class of an expanded clone, and some rows leave it out.

clone size	D gene	CDR3 length	J gene	V gene	CDR3 DNA	CDR3 protein
NA	NA	14	TRBJ2-2	TRBV7-3	TGTGCCAGCAGCTTGGGGGGCATGGCCGGGGAGCTGTTTTTT	CASSLGGMAGELFF
NA	TRBD1	15	TRBJ2-1	TRBV19	TGTGCCAGTAGAAGACCGGGACAGGGGTGGGATGAGCAGTTCTTC	CASRRPGQGWDEQFF
NA	NA	17	TRBJ2-1	TRBV7-8	TGTGCCAGCAGCTTATGGTATGGGGGGGCGTCCTACAATGAGCAGTTCTTC	CASSLWYGGASYNEQFF
NA	NA	14	TRBJ1-1	TRBV10-3	TGTGCCATCAGTGGCTCTGTTATGAACACTGAAGCTTTCTTT	CAISGSVMNTEAFF
few	NA	14	TRBJ2-7	TRBV7-9	TGTGCCAGCAGCTTGGGGACCCCCTACTACGAGCAGTACTTC	CASSLGTPYYEQYF
NA	TRBD1	13	TRBJ1-3	TRBV9	TGTGCCTCTAGGGGGCCCTCTGGAAACACCATATATTTT	CASRGPSGNTIYF
NA	NA	13	TRBJ2-5	TRBV6-5	TGTGCCAGCAGACCTCAGGGGAAAGAGACCCAGTACTTC	CASRPQGKETQYF
NA	NA	17	TRBJ1-1	TRBV6-1	TGTGCCAGCAGTGAATGGGTGTCGACAGGACATAGAACTGAAGCTTTCTTT	CASSEWVSTGHRTEAFF
NA	TRBD1	13	TRBJ1-2	TRBV28	TGTGCCAGCAAACGGACAGGGGCCGGCGGCTACACCTTC	CASKRTGAGGYTF
few	NA	16	TRBJ2-5	TRBV4-1	TGCGCCAGCAGCCAAGAGGATGTTGGCAGTCAAGAGACCCAGTACTTC	CASSQEDVGSQETQYF
NA	TRBD2	11	TRBJ2-5	TRBV29-1	TGCAGCGTTGGGGAGGGGGAGACCCAGTACTTC	CSVGEGETQYF
NA	NA	13	TRBJ1-1	TRBV1	TGCACCAGCAGCCGGGGGGCGAGCCCTGAAGCTTTCTTT	CTSSRGASPEAFF
NA	NA	16	TRBJ1-3	TRBV18	TGTGCCAGCTCACCACCCCAGGGTCGGGGAGGAAACACCATATATTTT	CASSPPQGRGGNTIYF
NA	NA	15	TRBJ1-2	TRBV28	TGTGCCAGCAAGGCGACGGGACCTGATGACTATGGCTACACCTTC	CASKATGPDDYGYTF
NA	TRBD1	13	TRBJ2-1	TRBV29-1	TGCAGCCATCCAACTTCAGGGGGCAATGAGCAGTTCTTC	CSHPTSGGNEQFF
few	NA	14	TRBJ1-5	TRBV10-1	TGCGCCAGCAGTGAGTTGGCGGTAGATCAGCCCCAGCATTTT	CASSELAVDQPQHF
once	NA	12	TRBJ1-2	TRBV2	TGTGCCAGCAAGAAAGGGGAGTATGGCTACACCTTC	CASKKGEYGYTF
NA	NA	14	TRBJ2-7	TRBV28	TGTGCCAGCAGTTTAGGCCCCGCCCCCCACGAGCAGTACTTC	CASSLGPAPHEQYF
NA	NA	14	TRBJ2-1	TRBV6-1	TGTGCCAGCAGTGACCCGGGACGGATCAATGAGCAGTTCTTC	CASSDPGRINEQFF
NA	NA	15	TRBJ2-7	TRBV2	TGTGCCAGCAGTGATTGGGAAAATGTTAGCCACGAGCAGTACTTC	CASSDWENVSHEQYF
NA	NA	16	TRBJ2-2	TRBV15	TGTGCCACCAGCCCCGGGACATTAAGTCTCGACGGGGAGCTGTTTTTT	CATSPGTLSLDGELFF
NA	NA	16	TRBJ2-2	TRBV6-6	TGTGCCAGCAGTTACTGGGGTGGGGTGAACACCGGGGAGCTGTTTTTT	CASSYWGGVNTGELFF
NA	NA	15	TRBJ1-1	TRBV12-2	TGTGCAAGTCGCTTAGAATTTCGACAGGGGTTGTGCGCTTTCTTT	CASRLEFRQGLCAFF
NA	TRBD1	14	TRBJ2-5	TRBV5-1	TGCGCCAGCAGCTTGACAGGGGGACGGGAGACCCAGTACTTC	CASSLTGGRETQYF
once	TRBD2	20	TRBJ2-1	TRBV4-1	TGCGCCAGCAGCCAAGATCGTATCATTGGGGGGGGGACCTCCTACAATGAGCAGTTCTTC	CASSQDRIIGGGTSYNEQFF
NA	NA	14	TRBJ2-7	TRBV6-5	TGTGCCAGCAGTTACGGGGGAGGCACCTACGAGCAGTACTTC	CASSYGGGTYEQYF
NA	NA	12	TRBJ2-3	TRBV18	TGTGCCAGCTCAGGTGCTGCAGATACGCAGTATTTT	CASSGAADTQYF
NA	NA	16	TRBJ1-5	TRBV7-9	TGTGCCAGCAGCTTAGGGTCAGGGTCGGGCAATCAGCCCCAGCATTTT	CASSLGSGSGNQPQHF
NA	NA	13	TRBJ1-2	TRBV2	TGTGCCAGCAAGAGGGCCAGTAACTATGGCTACACCTTC	CASKRASNYGYTF
NA	TRBD2	16	TRBJ2-2	TRBV6-1	TGTGCCAGCAGTGGGGAAATTAGCGGGAGGACCGGGGAGCTGTTTTTT	CASSGEISGRTGELFF
NA	NA	14	TRBJ1-1	TRBV14	TGTGCCAGCAGCCAAGAAACTTCCAACACTGAAGCTTTCTTT	CASSQETSNTEAFF
NA	NA	13	TRBJ2-3	TRBV9	TGTGCCAGCAGCGCCATGGCGGCAGATACGCAGTATTTT	CASSAMAADTQYF
NA	NA	14	TRBJ1-2	TRBV18	TGTGCCAGCTCACCAGTCAGGGAAGAATATGGCTACACCTTC	CASSPVREEYGYTF
NA	NA	13	TRBJ1-2	TRBV11-3	TGTGCCAGCAGCCCACAGGAAAACTATGGCTACACCTTC	CASSPQENYGYTF
once	NA	19	TRBJ2-4	TRBV27	TGTGCCAGCAGTTTAGCGGGCGGGACAGGCACTCGGGGGGAAAACATTCAGTACTTC	CASSLAGGTGTRGENIQYF
NA	NA	15	TRBJ1-1	TRBV13	TGTGCCAGCAGCTTGAGACTAACAATGAACACTGAAGCTTTCTTT	CASSLRLTMNTEAFF
few	TRBD1	12	TRBJ2-4	TRBV10-3	TGTGCCACCGGGACAGCTCAAAGCATTCAGTACTTC	CATGTAQSIQYF
NA	NA	14	TRBJ1-2	TRBV6-5	TGTGCCAGCAGTTACGGTGGGGTAGGGCAAGGCTACACCTTC	CASSYGGVGQGYTF
NA	TRBD2	15	TRBJ2-1	TRBV29-1	TGCAGCGTTAGGACTAGCTTGAGCTCCTACAATGAGCAGTTCTTC	CSVRTSLSSYNEQFF
once	TRBD2	16	TRBJ2-1	TRBV11-3	TGTGCCAGCAGCCCTCCGGGACTAGCGGGAGTTGGTACGCAGTTCTTC	CASSPPGLAGVGTQFF
NA	TRBD1	15	TRBJ1-2	TRBV7-9	TGTGCCAGCAGCCTAGCGACAGGGCGGGGATGGGGCTACACCTTC	CASSLATGRGWGYTF